Below, one TCR beta chain is given with its context. Libraries were prepared by immunoSEQ multiplex PCR; TCRdb keeps only in-frame clonotypes and omits some of them. The table records around 580,000 clones, about 98% of them present only once. This specimen belongs to a study of shared clonotypes between healthy human individuals. Positively selected for CCR7, the CD45RO-negative cells used as naive CD8 cells excluded terminally differentiated effector memory CD45RA+ cells. Trimming removed 2 bases from V and 5 bases from J; junction bases left unmatched: 4. Germline V CDR1 and CDR2: MNHNS, SASEGT. The CDR3 length is 15 residues.

The chain has TRBV6-1 and TRBJ2-3; 10 positions match TRBD1. Material for sequencing was naive CD8+ T cells sorted from blood. The source of this sequence is a man aged 30 to 39 in good health. This CDR3 is CASSERDRGGDTQYF. The CDR3 nucleotides read TGTGCCAGCAGTGAACGGGACAGGGGAGGAGATACGCAGTATTTT.